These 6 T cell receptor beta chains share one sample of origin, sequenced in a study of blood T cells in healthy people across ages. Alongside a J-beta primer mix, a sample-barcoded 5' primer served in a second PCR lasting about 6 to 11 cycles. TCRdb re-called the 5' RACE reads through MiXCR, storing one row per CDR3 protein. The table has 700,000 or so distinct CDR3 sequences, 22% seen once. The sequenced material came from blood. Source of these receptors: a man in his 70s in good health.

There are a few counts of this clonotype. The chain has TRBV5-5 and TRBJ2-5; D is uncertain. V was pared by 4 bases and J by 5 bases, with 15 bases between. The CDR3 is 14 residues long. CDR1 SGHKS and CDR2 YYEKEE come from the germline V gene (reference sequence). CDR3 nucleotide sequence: TGTGCCAGCAGCAGTGGCAATACTTGGGAGACCCAGTACTTC. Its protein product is CASSSGNTWETQYF.

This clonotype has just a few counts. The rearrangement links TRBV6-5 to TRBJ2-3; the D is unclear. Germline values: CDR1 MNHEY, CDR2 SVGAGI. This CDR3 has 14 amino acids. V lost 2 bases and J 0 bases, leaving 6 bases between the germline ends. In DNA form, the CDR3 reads TGTGCCAGCAGTTACCAAGCGAGCACAGATACGCAGTATTTT. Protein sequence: CASSYQASTDTQYF.

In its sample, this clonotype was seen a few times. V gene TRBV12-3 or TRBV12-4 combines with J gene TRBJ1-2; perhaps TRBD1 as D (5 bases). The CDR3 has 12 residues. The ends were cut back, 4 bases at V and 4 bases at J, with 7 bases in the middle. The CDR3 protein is CASSYGAYGYTF. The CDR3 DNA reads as TGTGCCAGCAGTTACGGGGCCTATGGCTACACCTTC.

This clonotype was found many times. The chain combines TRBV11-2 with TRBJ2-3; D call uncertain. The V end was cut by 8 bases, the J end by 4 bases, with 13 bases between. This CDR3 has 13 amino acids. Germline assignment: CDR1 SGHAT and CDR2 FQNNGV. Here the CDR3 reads CASARVGPDTQYF. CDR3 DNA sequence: TGTGCCAGCGCCCGAGTAGGGCCAGATACGCAGTATTTT.

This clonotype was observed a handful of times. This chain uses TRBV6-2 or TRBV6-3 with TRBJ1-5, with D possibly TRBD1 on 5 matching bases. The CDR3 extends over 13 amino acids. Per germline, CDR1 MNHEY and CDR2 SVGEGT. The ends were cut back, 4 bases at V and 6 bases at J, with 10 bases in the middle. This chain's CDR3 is CASSLTVIQPQHF. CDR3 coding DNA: TGTGCCAGCAGTTTGACAGTTATTCAGCCCCAGCATTTT.

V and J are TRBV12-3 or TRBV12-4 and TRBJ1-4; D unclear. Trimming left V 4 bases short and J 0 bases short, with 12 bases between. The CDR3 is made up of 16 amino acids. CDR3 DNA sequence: TGTGCCAGCAGTTCAGGACGGAGAGCAACTAATGAAAAACTGTTTTTT. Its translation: CASSSGRRATNEKLFF.